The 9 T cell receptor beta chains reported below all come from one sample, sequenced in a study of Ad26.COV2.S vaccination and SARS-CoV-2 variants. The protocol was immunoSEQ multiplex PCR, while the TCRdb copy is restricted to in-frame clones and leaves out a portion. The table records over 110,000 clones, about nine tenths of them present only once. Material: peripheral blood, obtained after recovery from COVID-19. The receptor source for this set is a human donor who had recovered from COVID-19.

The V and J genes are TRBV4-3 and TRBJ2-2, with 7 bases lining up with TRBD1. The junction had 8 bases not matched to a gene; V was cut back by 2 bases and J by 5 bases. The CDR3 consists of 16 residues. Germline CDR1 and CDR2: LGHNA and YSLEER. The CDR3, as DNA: TGCGCCAGCAGCCAACCTCGACAGGGAAGGACCGGGGAGCTGTTTTTT. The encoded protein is CASSQPRQGRTGELFF.

Here the CDR3 reads CASSEGQGRLNTEAFF. CDR3 DNA sequence: TGTGCCAGCAGCGAGGGACAGGGTCGGTTGAACACTGAAGCTTTCTTT. The chain joins TRBV9 to TRBJ1-1; TRBD1 matches at 9 bases. Germline values: CDR1 SGDLS, CDR2 YYNGEE. V lost 3 bases and J lost 0; bases outside the gene matches: 6. CDR3 size: 16 residues.

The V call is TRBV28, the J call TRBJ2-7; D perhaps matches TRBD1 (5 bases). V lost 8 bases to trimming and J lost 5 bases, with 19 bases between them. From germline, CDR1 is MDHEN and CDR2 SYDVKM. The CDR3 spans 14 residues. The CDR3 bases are TGTGCCAGCGCTCTAGGGGCAGGGCTCCACGAGCAGTACTTC. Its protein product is CASALGAGLHEQYF.

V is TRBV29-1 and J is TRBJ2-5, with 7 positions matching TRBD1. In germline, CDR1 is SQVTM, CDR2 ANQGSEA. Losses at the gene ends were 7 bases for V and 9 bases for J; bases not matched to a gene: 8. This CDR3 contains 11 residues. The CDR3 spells CSARDSSPQYF. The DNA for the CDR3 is TGCAGCGCAAGGGACAGTAGCCCCCAGTACTTC.

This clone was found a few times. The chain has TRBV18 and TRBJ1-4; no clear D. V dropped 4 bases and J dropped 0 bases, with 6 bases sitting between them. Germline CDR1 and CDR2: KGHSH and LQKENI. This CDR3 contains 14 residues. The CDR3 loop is CASSLHATNEKLFF. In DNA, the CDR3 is TGTGCCAGCTCACTCCATGCAACTAATGAAAAACTGTTTTTT.

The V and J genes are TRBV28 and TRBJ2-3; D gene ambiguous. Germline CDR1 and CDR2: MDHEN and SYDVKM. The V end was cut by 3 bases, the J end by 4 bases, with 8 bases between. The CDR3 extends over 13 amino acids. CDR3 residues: CASSLNSPDTQYF. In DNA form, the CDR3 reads TGTGCCAGCAGTTTGAATAGCCCAGATACGCAGTATTTT.

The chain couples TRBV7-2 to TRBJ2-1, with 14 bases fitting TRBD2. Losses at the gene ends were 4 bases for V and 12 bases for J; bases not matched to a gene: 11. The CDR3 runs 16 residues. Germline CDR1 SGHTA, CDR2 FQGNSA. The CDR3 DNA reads TGTGCCAGCAGCTCCTCCGGGACTAGCGGGGGACACAGGCAGTTCTTC. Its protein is CASSSSGTSGGHRQFF.

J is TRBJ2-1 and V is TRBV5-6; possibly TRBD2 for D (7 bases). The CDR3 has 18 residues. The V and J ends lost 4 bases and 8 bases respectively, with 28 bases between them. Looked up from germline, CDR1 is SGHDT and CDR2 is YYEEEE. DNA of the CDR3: TGTGCCAGCAGCCCTTATTCGAGGATGGGGGGGCCATTGGATGAGCAGTTCTTC. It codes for CASSPYSRMGGPLDEQFF.

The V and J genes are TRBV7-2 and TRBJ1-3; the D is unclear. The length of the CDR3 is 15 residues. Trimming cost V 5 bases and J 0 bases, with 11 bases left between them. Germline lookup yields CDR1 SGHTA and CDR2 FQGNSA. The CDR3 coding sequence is TGTGCCAGCAGCCCCCTTGTTGGCTCTGGAAACACCATATATTTT. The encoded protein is CASSPLVGSGNTIYF.